The 17 T cell receptor beta chains below come from one sample, sequenced in a study of T-cell reconstitution after alpha-beta-depleted transplantation in children. A library of TCRbeta sequences, prepared with unique molecular identifiers, was generated. Via MiXCR, TCRdb re-called the PCR reads, giving one row per CDR3 protein. The profile shows about 980,000 distinct CDR3 sequences, under 30% of them singletons. Source: PBMCs, mostly from graft donor cells, taken 360 days after TCRalphabeta/CD19-depleted stem cell transplant. These receptor sequences come from a boy younger than two who had a stem cell transplant for SCID, so the T cells may come from the graft donor.

CDR3 DNA sequence: TGTGCCAGCAGTGGGGGGACAGGCGGGTTTTTT. This sequence encodes CASSGGTGGFF. The J gene is TRBJ2-2, the V gene TRBV11-2; 8 bases match TRBD1. V dropped 6 bases and J dropped 16; count of bases not matched to a gene: 7. Germline assignment: CDR1 SGHAT and CDR2 FQNNGV. This CDR3 is 11 amino acids long. Full variable domain (outside the CDR3, taken from reference TRBV11-2 and TRBJ2-2): EAGVAQSPRYKIIEKRQSVAFWCNPISGHATLYWYQQILGQGPKLLIQFQNNGVVDDSQLPKDRFSAERLKGVDSTLKIQPAKLEDSAVYLCASSGGTGGFFGEGSRLTVL.

The chain is built from TRBV12-3 or TRBV12-4 and TRBJ2-1, with no clear D. This CDR3 has 14 residues. V lost 6 bases, J lost 0 bases, and 9 bases lay in between. The CDR3 spells CASSRFLSYNEQFF. The CDR3 DNA sequence: TGTGCCAGCAGCCGCTTCCTCTCCTACAATGAGCAGTTCTTC.

The V and J genes are TRBV20-1 and TRBJ2-2; 7 bases agree with TRBD2. Germline V lookup: CDR1 DFQATT, CDR2 SNEGSKA (reference sequence). There are 15 residues in the CDR3. The J segment lost 2 bases and the V segment lost 3 bases, leaving 6 bases of the junction unmatched. CDR3 loop: CSARRGSLNTGELFF. DNA for the CDR3: TGCAGTGCTAGGCGGGGGTCGTTAAACACCGGGGAGCTGTTTTTT.

The chain has TRBV15 and TRBJ2-2, with unresolved D. Trimming left V 4 bases short and J 5 bases short, with 8 bases between. CDR3 length: 13 residues. Germline lookup yields CDR1 LNHNV and CDR2 YYDKDF (reference sequence). DNA of the CDR3: TGTGCCACCAGCACCCCTGAGACCGGGGAGCTGTTTTTT. Translated, it gives CATSTPETGELFF.

Only one count was recorded for this clonotype. The chain recombines TRBV15 with TRBJ2-3, with a possible D match to TRBD2 (5 bases). The V and J ends lost 1 base and 3 bases respectively, with 17 bases between them. The germline V gene encodes CDR1 LNHNV and CDR2 YYDKDF (reference sequence). This CDR3 region has 17 residues. Here the CDR3 DNA reads TGTGCCACCAGCAGAGGCGGGTCCTCCTATGGGACAGATACGCAGTATTTT. Its protein is CATSRGGSSYGTDTQYF.

The chain couples TRBV12-3 or TRBV12-4 to TRBJ2-7; D unclear. The CDR3 spans 14 residues. V was clipped by 1 base and J by 7 bases, with 14 bases between them. Here the CDR3 DNA reads TGTGCCAGCAGTTTAGGCGGCCCGGTGGTGGAGCAGTACTTC. Amino acid sequence: CASSLGGPVVEQYF.

A few counts support this clonotype. V is TRBV25-1 and J is TRBJ2-7; TRBD2 is a possible D gene (7 bases). Germline values: CDR1 MGHDK, CDR2 SYGVNS. This CDR3 comprises 16 residues. The V gene lost 5 bases and the J gene lost 0 bases, with 17 bases spanning the gap. CDR3 sequence: CASSWGGHTGSYEQYF. Here the CDR3 DNA reads TGTGCCAGCAGTTGGGGGGGACACACCGGCTCCTACGAGCAGTACTTC.

V is TRBV5-1 and J is TRBJ2-5; 14 bases match TRBD2. The CDR3 contains 16 residues. The V and J ends lost 3 bases and 0 bases, in that order; junction bases with no gene match: 1. The germline V gene has CDR1 SGHRS and CDR2 YFSETQ. CDR3 amino acids: CASSWTSGGNQETQYF. CDR3 coding DNA: TGCGCCAGCAGCTGGACTAGCGGGGGGAACCAAGAGACCCAGTACTTC.

The chain couples TRBV4-3 to TRBJ2-3, with D possibly matching TRBD2 (5 bases). The ends were cut back, 5 bases at V and 5 bases at J, with 23 bases in the middle. Germline lookup yields CDR1 LGHNA and CDR2 YSLEER. The CDR3 contains 17 residues. CDR3 DNA: TGCGCCAGCAGCGAAGGACTTGCGTCAATCCCGGGAGATACGCAGTATTTT. Encoded protein: CASSEGLASIPGDTQYF.

This clonotype appeared many times. The V call is TRBV9, the J call TRBJ2-3; 11 nucleotides line up with TRBD2. The J segment lost 4 bases and the V segment lost 2 bases, leaving 6 bases of the junction unmatched. Germline CDR1 SGDLS, CDR2 YYNGEE. The CDR3 has 16 amino acids. This chain's CDR3 is CASSVSGGALADTQYF. The CDR3 nucleotides read TGTGCCAGCAGCGTTAGCGGGGGGGCGCTCGCAGATACGCAGTATTTT.

This chain links TRBV28 with TRBJ1-5, with D tentatively TRBD1 (6 bases). Deletions cut 9 bases from V and 3 bases from J, with 12 bases between. This CDR3 is built from 13 residues. The germline CDR1 and CDR2 sequences are MDHEN and SYDVKM. The CDR3 nucleotides are TGTGCCAGAGGACAGATGGTCAATCAGCCCCAGCATTTT. Encoded protein: CARGQMVNQPQHF.

The rearrangement joins TRBV27 to TRBJ2-7, with 7 bases fitting TRBD2. Trimming removed 5 bases from V and 2 bases from J; junction bases left unmatched: 6. From germline, CDR1 is MNHEY and CDR2 SMNVEV (reference sequence). This CDR3 spans 14 amino acids. The CDR3 loop is CASSGRERPYEQYF. CDR3 DNA sequence: TGTGCCAGCAGTGGGAGGGAGCGACCCTACGAGCAGTACTTC.

This clonotype was recorded once. This chain joins TRBV12-3 or TRBV12-4 and TRBJ2-3, with 10 bases fitting TRBD2. V lost 6 bases, J lost 1 base, and 7 bases stayed unmatched. The CDR3 extends over 16 amino acids. Here the CDR3 DNA reads TGTGCCAGCAGCGAACCCGGGACTAGCGGCACAGATACGCAGTATTTT. This codes for CASSEPGTSGTDTQYF.

This chain connects TRBV20-1 to TRBJ2-7, with D possibly TRBD1 on 5 matching bases. The V gene lost 2 bases and the J gene lost 1 base, with 21 bases spanning the gap. The CDR3 is made up of 17 amino acids. Germline CDR1 reads DFQATT; CDR2 reads SNEGSKA (reference sequence). CDR3 protein: CSARKGSPLGESYEQYF. CDR3 nucleotide sequence: TGCAGTGCTAGAAAGGGCTCCCCCCTAGGGGAATCCTACGAGCAGTACTTC.

Only a few counts were recorded for this clonotype. The CDR3 DNA reads as TGTGCCAGCAGCTCCCCCGGCGCTTACAATGAGCAGTTCTTC. It codes for CASSSPGAYNEQFF. The V and J genes are TRBV7-9 and TRBJ2-1; no firm D call. The V gene's germline CDR1 is SEHNR and CDR2 FQNEAQ (reference sequence). The CDR3 totals 14 residues. Trimming cost V 4 bases and J 4 bases, with 11 bases left between them. Full variable domain (missing parts from reference TRBV7-9 and TRBJ2-1): DTGVSQNPRHKITKRGQNVTFRCDPISEHNRLYWYRQTLGQGPEFLTYFQNEAQLEKSRLLSDRFSAERPKGSFSTLEIQRTEQGDSAMYLCASSSPGAYNEQFFGPGTRLTVL.

The gene calls are TRBV18 and TRBJ2-6; D could derive from TRBD1 or TRBD2 (6 bases each). The CDR3 is made up of 16 amino acids. Germline CDR1 reads KGHSH; CDR2 reads LQKENI. Trimming cost V 5 bases and J 2 bases, with 13 bases left between them. For the CDR3, the DNA is TGTGCCAGCTCAAGCCAAAGGGGGGCTGGGGCCAACGTCCTGACTTTC. Protein: CASSSQRGAGANVLTF.

This chain connects TRBV30 to TRBJ2-1, with TRBD1 matching 7 bases. Losses at the gene ends were 1 base for V and 7 bases for J; bases not matched to a gene: 10. The CDR3 totals 15 residues. Looked up from germline, CDR1 is GTSNPN and CDR2 is SVGIG (reference sequence). The CDR3 bases are TGTGCCTGGAGTGCCCTGGACAGGATTGGGAATGAGCAGTTCTTC. Amino acid sequence: CAWSALDRIGNEQFF.